This entry lists 22 T cell receptor beta chains sequenced from one sample in a study of neurological immune-mediated disorders. Noted time point: longitudinal time-point 2. TCRdb recomputed calls from the 5' RACE reads with MiXCR, one row per CDR3 protein. The repertoire holds about 80,000 distinct CDR3 sequences, with 5.5% to 6.5% as singletons. Specimen: PBMCs. Receptors were obtained from a woman in her sixties with multiple sclerosis.

This clonotype was seen many times. This chain uses TRBV9 with TRBJ2-3; no clear D gene. The CDR3 covers 12 residues. Germline V gene data show CDR1 as SGDLS and CDR2 as YYNGEE. Trimming cost V 0 bases and J 4 bases, with 3 bases left between them. CDR3 nucleotide sequence: TGTGCCAGCAGCGTAGCTGCAGATACGCAGTATTTT. Protein sequence: CASSVAADTQYF. Using reference TRBV9 and TRBJ2-3 for the parts outside the CDR3, the full variable domain is DSGVTQTPKHLITATGQRVTLRCSPRSGDLSVYWYQQSLDQGLQFLIQYYNGEERAKGNILERFSAQQFPDLHSELNLSSLELGDSALYFCASSVAADTQYFGPGTRLTVL.

This clonotype occurred many times. The gene calls are TRBV9 and TRBJ2-4, with 8 bases lining up with TRBD1. Looked up from germline, CDR1 is SGDLS and CDR2 is YYNGEE. The trim removed 1 base at V and 8 bases at J, leaving 8 bases unmatched. The CDR3 extends over 15 amino acids. This CDR3 is CASSVSGRGLDIQYF. CDR3 in DNA: TGTGCCAGCAGCGTATCTGGCAGGGGGCTGGACATTCAGTACTTC.

This clonotype came up many times. This chain links TRBV5-1 with TRBJ1-4; the D is unclear. The CDR3 sequence is 14 residues long. The V end lost 4 bases, the J end lost 8 bases, and 15 bases lay between the germline ends. Per the germline V gene, CDR1 is SGHRS and CDR2 is YFSETQ. The CDR3 DNA sequence: TGCGCCAGCAGCCGTAACCGAGGAGAAGAAAAACTGTTTTTT. It codes for CASSRNRGEEKLFF.

This clonotype was picked up many times. This sequence joins TRBV5-4 and TRBJ2-7, with a weak D call TRBD2 (7 bases). The CDR3 runs 16 residues. Germline CDR1 SGHNT, CDR2 YYREEE (reference sequence). Trimming cost V 2 bases and J 4 bases, with 19 bases left between them. CDR3 amino acids: CASSFGRGGGRYEQYF. The CDR3 nucleotides are TGTGCCAGCAGCTTTGGTAGGGGAGGGGGGCGGTACGAGCAGTACTTC. Full variable domain (rest looked up from reference TRBV5-4 and TRBJ2-7): ETGVTQSPTHLIKTRGQQVTLRCSSQSGHNTVSWYQQALGQGPQFIFQYYREEENGRGNFPPRFSGLQFPNYSSELNVNALELDDSALYLCASSFGRGGGRYEQYFGPGTRLTVT.

This clonotype occurred a few times. The V and J genes are TRBV7-9 and TRBJ2-3; weak D call: TRBD1 (5 bases). Between the trimmed V and J ends, which lost 5 bases and 6 bases, there was a span of 9 bases. CDR1 is SEHNR, CDR2 FQNEAQ, per germline (reference sequence). This CDR3 is built from 12 residues. CDR3 coding DNA: TGTGCCAGCAGCCCCAGGGTGGATACGCAGTATTTT. This gives the protein CASSPRVDTQYF.

This sequence joins TRBV5-1 and TRBJ2-3; D gene unclear. Germline V CDR1 and CDR2: SGHRS, YFSETQ. This CDR3 is 15 amino acids long. Trimming pared 4 bases from V and 0 bases from J, leaving 12 bases between. CDR3 bases: TGCGCCAGCAGCCCAGACACCTCTAGCACAGATACGCAGTATTTT. Translation: CASSPDTSSTDTQYF.

This clonotype was found many times. The gene calls are TRBV30 and TRBJ1-2; D possibly corresponds to TRBD1 (5 bases). Germline-derived CDR1 and CDR2 are GTSNPN and SVGIG (reference sequence). The CDR3 sequence is 14 residues long. Trimming cost V 4 bases and J 5 bases, with 17 bases left between them. CDR3 loop: CAWTTEPSQYGYTF. In nucleotides, the CDR3 is TGTGCCTGGACGACAGAGCCGAGCCAATATGGCTACACCTTC. The whole variable domain, remainder taken from reference TRBV30 and TRBJ1-2, is SQTIHQWPATLVQPVGSPLSLECTVEGTSNPNLYWYRQAAGRGLQLLFYSVGIGQISSEVPQNLSASRPQDRQFILSSKKLLLSDSGFYLCAWTTEPSQYGYTFGSGTRLTVV.

Notes on this clonotype: Because the CDR3's place on the DNA is in doubt, the DNA is left out and the CDR3 is given as listed by TCRdb. The chain couples TRBV5-1 to TRBJ1-2. CDR1 is SGHRS, CDR2 YFSETQ, per germline. 18 amino acids form the CDR3, both terminal residues included. This chain's CDR3 is CASSFYICSAAILYGYTF.

At least ten counts were recorded for this clonotype. The V and J genes are TRBV5-1 and TRBJ1-2; D unresolved. The V end was cut by 0 bases, the J end by 4 bases, with 13 bases between. CDR3 size: 15 residues. Germline V lookup: CDR1 SGHRS, CDR2 YFSETQ. CDR3 DNA sequence: TGCGCCAGCAGCTTGGCTGGGGTAGACGGCTATGGCTACACCTTC. This encodes CASSLAGVDGYGYTF.

This clonotype occurred many times. The chain is built from TRBV5-6 and TRBJ2-5, with 8 bases aligning to TRBD2. Per the germline V gene, CDR1 is SGHDT and CDR2 is YYEEEE. V was pared by 2 bases and J by 0 bases, with 6 bases of the junction left unmatched. This CDR3 is 16 amino acids long. CDR3 DNA: TGTGCCAGCAGCTTTCTTCCAGCGGGGGACCAAGAGACCCAGTACTTC. Translating it yields CASSFLPAGDQETQYF.

V and J are TRBV6-5 and TRBJ2-7; TRBD1 might be the D (6 bases). Trimming cost V 0 bases and J 1 base, with 16 bases left between them. The CDR3 sequence is 17 residues long. The germline V gene has CDR1 MNHEY and CDR2 SVGAGI. The CDR3 bases are TGTGCCAGCAGTTACTCGTCGCCCACCAGGGGATCCTACGAGCAGTACTTC. Protein product: CASSYSSPTRGSYEQYF.

This clonotype occurred many times. The rearrangement links TRBV5-1 to TRBJ2-1, with TRBD2 matching 7 bases. Germline V CDR1 and CDR2: SGHRS, YFSETQ. The junction had 11 bases not matched to a gene; V was cut back by 0 bases and J by 8 bases. This CDR3 is 16 amino acids long. This CDR3 reads CASSLVAGEGLDEQFF. As DNA, the CDR3 is TGCGCCAGCAGCTTGGTGGCGGGGGAGGGGTTGGATGAGCAGTTCTTC.

The V call is TRBV9, the J call TRBJ2-7; maybe TRBD1 (5 bases). The CDR3 runs to 14 residues. The germline V and J ends were trimmed by 3 bases and 4 bases, with 14 bases remaining between them. Per the germline V gene, CDR1 is SGDLS and CDR2 is YYNGEE. Here the CDR3 reads CASSASAQGYEQYF. The CDR3 bases are TGTGCCAGCAGCGCCTCTGCCCAGGGATACGAGCAGTACTTC.

At least ten counts were recorded for this clonotype. The V call is TRBV3-1, the J call TRBJ1-2; D unresolved. The CDR3 loop spans 13 amino acids. V was cut by 4 bases and J by 0 bases, with 6 bases left in between. Germline V CDR1 and CDR2: LGHDT, YNNKEL (reference sequence). The CDR3 protein is CASSLRTNYGYTF. In nucleotides, the CDR3 is TGTGCCAGCAGCCTACGTACTAACTATGGCTACACCTTC.

This clonotype was counted at least ten times. This sequence joins TRBV5-8 and TRBJ2-1; 16 bases match TRBD2. J gave up 13 bases and V 1 base, and 5 bases lay outside the gene matches. The CDR3 length is 15 residues. Germline V CDR1 and CDR2: SGHTS, YDEGEE. The CDR3 bases are TGTGCCAGCAGCTTGTTTGGGACTAGCGGGGGGGCCCAGTTCTTC. Its protein is CASSLFGTSGGAQFF.

This clonotype was seen ten or more times. The chain joins TRBV5-1 to TRBJ2-5; perhaps TRBD2 as D (6 bases). Germline CDR1 reads SGHRS; CDR2 reads YFSETQ. CDR3 size: 14 residues. Trimming cost V 3 bases and J 1 base, with 10 bases left between them. The CDR3: CASSYGEVQETQYF. CDR3 bases: TGCGCCAGCAGCTACGGGGAGGTCCAAGAGACCCAGTACTTC. The variable domain in full, completed from reference TRBV5-1 and TRBJ2-5, reads KAGVTQTPRYLIKTRGQQVTLSCSPISGHRSVSWYQQTPGQGLQFLFEYFSETQRNKGNFPGRFSGRQFSNSRSEMNVSTLELGDSALYLCASSYGEVQETQYFGPGTRLLVL.

Worth noting for this clonotype: Compared with germline, one end of the junction differs, possibly owing to a read error. This chain uses TRBV5-1 with TRBJ1-2; D is unresolved. CDR1 and CDR2 from the germline V gene are SGHRS and YFSETQ. This CDR3 is built from 14 residues. The CDR3 DNA reads as TGCGTCAGCAGCCCGGTAGCGGTGAACTATGGCTACACCTTC. Residues: CVSSPVAVNYGYTF. Full variable domain (outside the CDR3, taken from reference TRBV5-1 and TRBJ1-2): KAGVTQTPRYLIKTRGQQVTLSCSPISGHRSVSWYQQTPGQGLQFLFEYFSETQRNKGNFPGRFSGRQFSNSRSEMNVSTLELGDSALYLCVSSPVAVNYGYTFGSGTRLTVV.

This clonotype was counted many times. The chain combines TRBV20-1 with TRBJ2-2, with a tentative D call TRBD1 (6 bases). Germline-derived CDR1 and CDR2 are DFQATT and SNEGSKA (reference sequence). The CDR3 is 16 amino acids. V dropped 0 bases and J dropped 5 bases, with 16 bases sitting between them. CDR3 loop: CSARDLQQGETGELFF. The CDR3 DNA follows: TGCAGTGCTAGAGATCTCCAACAGGGTGAAACCGGGGAGCTGTTTTTT.

This chain connects TRBV5-1 to TRBJ2-5; no clear D. The V gene lost 2 bases and the J gene lost 2 bases, with 10 bases spanning the gap. The V gene's germline CDR1 is SGHRS and CDR2 YFSETQ. There are 14 residues in the CDR3. This chain's CDR3 is CASSFNSDQETQYF. The CDR3 region has the DNA TGCGCCAGCAGCTTTAATTCCGATCAAGAGACCCAGTACTTC.

In its sample, this clonotype was seen many times. J is TRBJ2-4 and V is TRBV12-3 or TRBV12-4; D gene ambiguous. V was pared by 6 bases and J by 1 base, with 13 bases between. The CDR3 totals 15 residues. CDR3 sequence reads: CASRSPGSAKNIQYF. The DNA of the CDR3 is TGTGCCAGCAGGAGCCCTGGGTCGGCCAAAAACATTCAGTACTTC.

This clonotype was seen many times. This rearrangement joins TRBV5-1 to TRBJ2-1; a possible D gene is TRBD1 (8 bases). The CDR3 totals 16 residues. The germline V gene has CDR1 SGHRS and CDR2 YFSETQ. V was pared by 3 bases and J by 5 bases, with 18 bases between. The CDR3 region has the DNA TGCGCCAGCAGCTACCCGCGGGGGACAGGAGACAATGAGCAGTTCTTC. It is translated as CASSYPRGTGDNEQFF. Full variable domain (remainder filled in from reference TRBV5-1 and TRBJ2-1): KAGVTQTPRYLIKTRGQQVTLSCSPISGHRSVSWYQQTPGQGLQFLFEYFSETQRNKGNFPGRFSGRQFSNSRSEMNVSTLELGDSALYLCASSYPRGTGDNEQFFGPGTRLTVL.

For this clonotype: This clone may be a read error of a much larger clone one base away. This chain connects TRBV5-1 to TRBJ2-2; 10 bases map to TRBD1. The V gene end was trimmed by 3 bases and the J gene end by 6 bases; junction bases not matched to a gene: 5. CDR3 length: 15 amino acids. Germline V gene lookup returns CDR1 SGHRS and CDR2 YFSETQ. CDR3 sequence: CASSSRDRGSGELFF. CDR3 DNA sequence: TGCGCCAGCAGCTCGAGGGACAGGGGATCCGGGGAGCTGTTTTTT.